The next 6 T cell receptor beta chains were all read from a single sample in a study of T cell changes during pregnancy in multiple sclerosis. TCRdb's table, derived via immunoSEQ multiplex PCR, lists solely in-frame clones and lacks some. The sample holds about 77,000 clones, approximately 94% seen once. Sequencing used peripheral blood, obtained after pregnancy. Source of these receptors: a female donor in good health, enrolled as a control in a pregnancy study.

This sequence joins TRBV2 and TRBJ2-2; perhaps TRBD2 as D (6 bases). Germline CDR1 reads SNHLY; CDR2 reads FYNNEI. The CDR3 extends over 15 amino acids. The ends were cut back, 6 bases at V and 2 bases at J, with 13 bases in the middle. The CDR3 is CASSDRDSNTGELFF. The CDR3 DNA reads TGTGCCAGCAGCGACCGGGACTCTAACACCGGGGAGCTGTTTTTT. Together with reference TRBV2 and TRBJ2-2, the CDR3 gives the full variable domain: EPEVTQTPSHQVTQMGQEVILRCVPISNHLYFYWYRQILGQKVEFLVSFYNNEISEKSEIFDDQFSVERPDGSNFTLKIRSTKLEDSAMYFCASSDRDSNTGELFFGEGSRLTVL.

The J gene is TRBJ2-5, the V gene TRBV29-1; 14 bases match TRBD2. Germline V gene lookup returns CDR1 SQVTM and CDR2 ANQGSEA. The CDR3 is made up of 17 amino acids. V shed 8 bases and J 2 bases; nucleotides not matched to a gene: 13. The CDR3 here is CSLIGTSGGRRQETQYF. CDR3 nucleotide sequence: TGCAGCCTAATAGGGACTAGCGGGGGCCGCCGACAAGAGACCCAGTACTTC. The full variable domain, with the rest looked up from reference TRBV29-1 and TRBJ2-5, is SAVISQKPSRDICQRGTSLTIQCQVDSQVTMMFWYRQQPGQSLTLIATANQGSEATYESGFVIDKFPISRPNLTFSTLTVSNMSPEDSSIYLCSLIGTSGGRRQETQYFGPGTRLLVL.

This rearrangement joins TRBV4-3 to TRBJ2-7; 8 nucleotides line up with TRBD1. This CDR3 contains 14 residues. The germline V gene has CDR1 LGHNA and CDR2 YSLEER. Trimming removed 5 bases from V and 4 bases from J; junction bases left unmatched: 7. The CDR3 loop reads CASSNYRGAYEQYF. The CDR3, as DNA: TGCGCCAGCAGCAACTACAGGGGGGCGTACGAGCAGTACTTC.

The chain couples TRBV7-2 to TRBJ2-2; weak D call: TRBD2 (5 bases). The V gene's germline CDR1 is SGHTA and CDR2 FQGNSA. Trimming took 1 base from V and 3 from J, leaving 15 bases between them. The CDR3 extends over 17 amino acids. Here the CDR3 DNA reads TGTGCCAGCAGCTTAGGAGGTGGGCGCGGGTACACCGGGGAGCTGTTTTTT. Translated: CASSLGGGRGYTGELFF.

The chain combines TRBV7-9 with TRBJ2-3; 8 nucleotides match TRBD2. CDR1 and CDR2 from the germline V gene are SEHNR and FQNEAQ (reference sequence). The CDR3 is 16 amino acids. Trimming took 5 bases from V and 4 from J; bases not matched to a gene: 11. The CDR3 loop is CASSLRGGGISDTQYF. CDR3 DNA sequence: TGTGCCAGCAGCCTTCGAGGCGGGGGGATCTCAGATACGCAGTATTTT.

The V call is TRBV10-2, the J call TRBJ1-2; the match to TRBD1 covers 8 bases. The germline CDR1 and CDR2 sequences are WSHSY and SAAADI. Trimming at V came to 6 bases and at J to 4 bases, leaving 7 bases not matched to a gene. CDR3 length equals 14 residues. The CDR3 DNA reads as TGCGCCAGCAGGAATACAGGGGGGGTCTATGGCTACACCTTC. It is translated as CASRNTGGVYGYTF.